This TCR beta chain was captured by sequencing in a study of CD8 T cells in Susac syndrome. The RNA input was 0.5 to 1 ug, and it was reverse transcribed with random hexamers. TCRdb called the immunoSEQ multiplex PCR reads again in MiXCR, with one record for every CDR3 protein. Altogether roughly 130,000 distinct CDR3 sequences are present, 90% to 95% being singletons, with the ten largest covering around 0.12%. The sequenced material came from CD4+ T cells from PBMCs. The sequence was obtained from a human donor in good health.

The CDR3 sequence is CASGLTTGWGAEAFF. DNA for the CDR3: TGTGCTAGTGGTTTGACGACGGGGTGGGGAGCTGAAGCTTTCTTT. J is TRBJ1-1 and V is TRBV12-5; no reliable D call. Trimming left V 2 bases short and J 6 bases short, with 16 bases between. This CDR3 contains 15 residues. Germline V gene sequence: CDR1 LGHNT, CDR2 FRNRAP.